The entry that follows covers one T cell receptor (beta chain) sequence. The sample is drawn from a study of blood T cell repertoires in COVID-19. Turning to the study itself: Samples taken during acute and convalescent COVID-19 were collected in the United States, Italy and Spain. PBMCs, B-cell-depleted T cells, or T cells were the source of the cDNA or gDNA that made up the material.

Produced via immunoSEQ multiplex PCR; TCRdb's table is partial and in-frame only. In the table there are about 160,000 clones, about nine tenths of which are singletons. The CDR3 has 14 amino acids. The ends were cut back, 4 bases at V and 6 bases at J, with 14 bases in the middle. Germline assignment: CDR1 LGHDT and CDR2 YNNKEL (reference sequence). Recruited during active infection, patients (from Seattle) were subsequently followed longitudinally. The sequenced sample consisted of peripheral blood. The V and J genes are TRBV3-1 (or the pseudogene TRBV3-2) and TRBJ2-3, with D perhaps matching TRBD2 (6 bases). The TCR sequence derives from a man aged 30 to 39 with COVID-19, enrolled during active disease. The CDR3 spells CASSRSGGKDTQYF. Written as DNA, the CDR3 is TGTGCCAGCAGCCGCAGTGGAGGGAAGGATACGCAGTATTTT.